This T cell receptor beta chain was obtained from a study of shared clonotypes between healthy human individuals. Using 200 ng DNA, approximately 30,000 T cell genomes, the sorted-subset replicate PCRs were run. Sequenced by immunoSEQ multiplex PCR; TCRdb stores in-frame clones only, minus some. The sample records about 820,000 clones, nearly 95% being singletons. This CDR3 has 15 residues. The junction had 6 bases not matched to a gene; V was cut back by 2 bases and J by 5 bases. Germline CDR1 and CDR2: MNHNS and SASEGT. As defined, naive CD8 cells were CD45RO-negative and positively selected for CCR7, with terminally differentiated effector memory CD45RA+ cells excluded.

The V call is TRBV6-1, the J call TRBJ2-1; 7 nucleotides line up with TRBD2. The source material was naive CD8+ T cells sorted from blood. The receptor was isolated from a man between 25 and 39 years old in good health. CDR3 coding DNA: TGTGCCAGCAGTGAAACCCCCCTAGCGGACAATGAGCAGTTCTTC. Its translation: CASSETPLADNEQFF.